These 24 T cell receptor beta chains originate from one sample sequenced in a study of blood T cell repertoires in COVID-19. The repertoire was sequenced with immunoSEQ multiplex PCR; TCRdb's copy has only in-frame clones and lacks some. The sample shows some 74,000 clones, roughly nine tenths of them seen only once. Material: peripheral blood. These receptors were collected from a man aged 50 to 60 with COVID-19, enrolled during active disease.

The V call is TRBV5-1, the J call TRBJ1-1, with D perhaps TRBD1 (6 bases). Germline lookup yields CDR1 SGHRS and CDR2 YFSETQ. V shed 4 bases and J shed 1 base, with 8 bases lying between them. This CDR3 has 13 amino acids. The CDR3 DNA follows: TGCGCCAGCAGCATGGGACAGAACACTGAAGCTTTCTTT. Translation gives CASSMGQNTEAFF.

The V and J genes are TRBV5-1 and TRBJ2-6; tentatively, D is TRBD1 (5 bases). The CDR3 extends over 14 amino acids. The germline V gene has CDR1 SGHRS and CDR2 YFSETQ. Trimming removed 5 bases at V and 0 bases at J, with 6 bases between. The CDR3 spells CASSQGSGANVLTF. The CDR3 bases are TGCGCCAGCAGTCAGGGCTCTGGGGCCAACGTCCTGACTTTC.

The chain joins TRBV3-1 (or the pseudogene TRBV3-2) to TRBJ1-1; 7 bases are shared with TRBD1. Germline loops: CDR1 LGHDT, CDR2 YNNKEL (reference sequence). V gave up 4 bases and J gave up 3 bases; unmatched junction bases: 5. The CDR3 totals 14 residues. The CDR3 loop is CASSPDREDTEAFF. The CDR3 coding sequence is TGTGCCAGCAGCCCTGACAGGGAGGACACTGAAGCTTTCTTT.

This clone was recorded only once. This sequence joins TRBV24-1 and TRBJ2-2; 7 nucleotides align to TRBD2. Germline CDR1 and CDR2: KGHDR and SFDVKD. This CDR3 has 19 residues. With 1 base clipped from V and 5 bases from J, the junction kept 15 bases outside the gene matches. DNA of the CDR3: TGTGCCACCAGTGATTTTCCGATCCGGGACTACTCTAGTACCGGGGAGCTGTTTTTT. Translation: CATSDFPIRDYSSTGELFF.

V and J are TRBV5-1 and TRBJ2-1; TRBD2 aligns across 7 bases. The CDR3 runs to 15 residues. Germline-derived CDR1 and CDR2 are SGHRS and YFSETQ. The trim removed 0 bases at V and 5 bases at J, leaving 5 bases unmatched. CDR3 nucleotide sequence: TGCGCCAGCAGCTTGGACGGGAGGCCCAACAATGAGCAGTTCTTC. The encoded protein is CASSLDGRPNNEQFF.

The chain is built from TRBV4-2 and TRBJ2-2; D uncertain. CDR1 is LGHNA and CDR2 is YNFKEQ in the germline V gene. The CDR3 is 17 residues long. Trimming shortened V by 3 bases and J by 0 bases, and 14 bases separated the two germline ends. The CDR3 bases are TGTGCCAGCAGCCACCCTCGGCAGGCCTCGAACACCGGGGAGCTGTTTTTT. Residues: CASSHPRQASNTGELFF.

The count of this clone is one. The chain employs TRBV2 and TRBJ2-6; D may be TRBD2 (7 bases). The germline V gene has CDR1 SNHLY and CDR2 FYNNEI. Between the trimmed V and J ends, which lost 0 bases and 4 bases, there was a span of 16 bases. CDR3 size: 18 residues. CDR3 in DNA: TGTGCCAGCAGTGAAGCCTTCGCCGGGGGGCGCGGGGCCAACGTCCTGACTTTC. Amino acid sequence: CASSEAFAGGRGANVLTF.

V usage is TRBV9 and J usage is TRBJ2-1; 12 bases are a match to TRBD2. With 3 bases clipped from V and 8 bases from J, the junction kept 6 bases outside the gene matches. The CDR3 is made up of 15 amino acids. Germline-derived CDR1 and CDR2 are SGDLS and YYNGEE. CDR3 bases: TGTGCCAGCAGCGGGACTAGCGGGAATATCTATGAGCAGTTCTTC. Translated: CASSGTSGNIYEQFF.

The chain couples TRBV24-1 to TRBJ2-3; 10 nucleotides line up with TRBD2. Germline V gene sequence: CDR1 KGHDR, CDR2 SFDVKD. Germline trimming cut 8 bases from V and 6 bases from J; bases unmatched to any gene: 13. This CDR3 comprises 16 residues. Here the CDR3 reads CATTVRSGRARDTQYF. The CDR3 coding sequence is TGTGCCACCACGGTAAGAAGCGGGAGGGCTCGGGATACGCAGTATTTT.

This chain uses TRBV7-2 with TRBJ1-1, with D possibly TRBD1 on 6 matching bases. The CDR3 loop spans 15 amino acids. The V gene's germline CDR1 is SGHTA and CDR2 FQGNSA. V lost 0 bases, J lost 5 bases, and 13 bases lay in between. The CDR3 is CASSLAGGQGTEAFF. For the CDR3, the DNA is TGTGCCAGCAGCTTAGCGGGGGGGCAGGGGACTGAAGCTTTCTTT.

The chain joins TRBV19 to TRBJ1-6, with D possibly being TRBD1 (6 bases). Germline assignment: CDR1 LNHDA and CDR2 SQIVND (reference sequence). V lost 4 bases and J lost 5, with 15 bases in between. This CDR3 has 16 amino acids. CDR3 loop: CASSTSLTGNNSPLHF. The CDR3 nucleotides read TGTGCCAGTAGTACCTCATTGACAGGAAATAATTCACCCCTCCACTTT.

The CDR3 loop is CATSRGPAGSGSEQFF. As DNA, the CDR3 is TGTGCCACCAGCAGAGGCCCGGCGGGCAGCGGCAGTGAGCAGTTCTTC. The J gene is TRBJ2-1, the V gene TRBV15; D might be TRBD2 (5 bases). Germline V CDR1 and CDR2: LNHNV, YYDKDF (reference sequence). This CDR3 is built from 16 residues. Trimming took off 1 base at V and 9 bases at J, with 19 bases between the two ends.

As DNA, the CDR3 is TGTGCCAGCAGTCGCCGGGACAGTTACAATGAGCAGTTCTTC. Translated: CASSRRDSYNEQFF. The rearrangement uses TRBV6-5 and TRBJ2-1, with 7 bases matching TRBD1. J gave up 4 bases and V 5 bases, and 5 bases lay outside the gene matches. This CDR3 has 14 residues. CDR1 MNHEY and CDR2 SVGAGI come from the germline V gene.

The chain is built from TRBV11-2 and TRBJ2-6, with TRBD2 as a possible D gene (6 bases). The CDR3 loop spans 19 amino acids. Trimming cost V 2 bases and J 0 bases, with 17 bases left between them. Germline CDR1 SGHAT, CDR2 FQNNGV. For the CDR3, the DNA is TGTGCCAGCAGCTTACTCGGGAGCGGGCCGAGCTCTGGGGCCAACGTCCTGACTTTC. Translation gives CASSLLGSGPSSGANVLTF.

The chain employs TRBV5-5 and TRBJ1-3; 7 nucleotides match TRBD1. V was clipped by 5 bases and J by 3 bases; unmatched bases: 14. This CDR3 is built from 17 residues. CDR1 is SGHKS and CDR2 is YYEKEE in the germline V gene (reference sequence). The CDR3 region has the DNA TGTGCCAGCAGGACTGAGGACAGGTTAACGATTGGAAACACCATATATTTT. It is translated as CASRTEDRLTIGNTIYF.

The gene calls are TRBV11-2 and TRBJ2-2; TRBD2 agrees at 9 bases. V shed 1 base, J shed 7 bases, and the junction held 7 bases outside the gene matches. Germline CDR1 SGHAT, CDR2 FQNNGV. The CDR3 extends over 16 amino acids. The CDR3 region has the DNA TGTGCCAGCAGCTTAGTTGCGGCGGGAGGGAACGGGGAGCTGTTTTTT. This translates into CASSLVAAGGNGELFF.

The gene calls are TRBV5-5 and TRBJ2-5; 7 nucleotides agree with TRBD2. Trimming at V came to 3 bases and at J to 4 bases, leaving 3 bases not matched to a gene. CDR3 length equals 13 residues. Germline V gene sequence: CDR1 SGHKS, CDR2 YYEKEE (reference sequence). The CDR3 spells CASSSPGGETQYF. DNA of the CDR3: TGTGCCAGCAGCTCCCCGGGGGGAGAGACCCAGTACTTC.

V usage is TRBV10-1 and J usage is TRBJ2-3, with 14 bases fitting TRBD2. The length of the CDR3 is 17 residues. The trim removed 4 bases at V and 4 bases at J, leaving 7 bases unmatched. CDR1 and CDR2 from the germline V gene are WNHNN and SYGVQD (reference sequence). DNA for the CDR3: TGCGCCAGCAGTGTAGCCGGGACTAGCGGGAGCCCAGATACGCAGTATTTT. Translating it yields CASSVAGTSGSPDTQYF.

The chain uses TRBV28 and TRBJ2-5, with a weak D call TRBD2 (5 bases). The CDR3 is 15 amino acids. V gave up 2 bases and J gave up 2 bases, with 12 bases separating them. In germline, CDR1 is MDHEN, CDR2 SYDVKM. In DNA form, the CDR3 reads TGTGCCAGCAGTTTAGGTTCGGACTTACAAGAGACCCAGTACTTC. Translation gives CASSLGSDLQETQYF.

V gene TRBV12-3 or TRBV12-4 combines with J gene TRBJ1-1; D perhaps matches TRBD1 (6 bases). The CDR3 contains 11 residues. V lost 6 bases, J lost 6 bases, and 8 bases lay in between. In DNA, the CDR3 is TGTGCCAGCAGCTCAGGGGCTGAAGCTTTCTTT. This codes for CASSSGAEAFF.

The chain combines TRBV19 with TRBJ2-1, with TRBD2 matching 9 bases. The CDR3 is 16 amino acids. The germline gives CDR1 LNHDA, CDR2 SQIVND (reference sequence). With V trimmed by 3 bases and J by 5 bases, 8 bases remained unmatched. CDR3 DNA: TGTGCCAGTAGTATCGTACTGGCTAGCGGGAACAATGAGCAGTTCTTC. Translated, it gives CASSIVLASGNNEQFF.

This chain links TRBV3-1 (or the pseudogene TRBV3-2) with TRBJ2-1; 7 nucleotides match TRBD2. The CDR3 is 13 residues long. V shed 6 bases, J shed 2 bases, and the junction held 1 base outside the gene matches. In germline, CDR1 is LGHDT, CDR2 YNNKEL (reference sequence). The CDR3 here is CASSRGAYNEQFF. The CDR3 nucleotides are TGTGCCAGCAGTCGGGGGGCCTACAATGAGCAGTTCTTC.

The chain links TRBV11-2 to TRBJ2-3; 7 bases are shared with TRBD2. Germline V gene lookup returns CDR1 SGHAT and CDR2 FQNNGV. V was pared by 8 bases and J by 3 bases, with 8 bases of the junction left unmatched. The CDR3 has 14 residues. This CDR3 is CASREAGATDTQYF. CDR3 in DNA: TGTGCCAGCCGAGAGGCGGGAGCGACAGATACGCAGTATTTT.

The V and J genes are TRBV2 and TRBJ2-2, with a tentative D call TRBD1 (5 bases). V lost 2 bases to trimming and J lost 7 bases, with 5 bases between them. CDR1 SNHLY and CDR2 FYNNEI come from the germline V gene. The CDR3 contains 12 residues. The DNA of the CDR3 is TGTGCCAGCAGTGAACAGGGCGGGGAGCTGTTTTTT. As protein: CASSEQGGELFF.